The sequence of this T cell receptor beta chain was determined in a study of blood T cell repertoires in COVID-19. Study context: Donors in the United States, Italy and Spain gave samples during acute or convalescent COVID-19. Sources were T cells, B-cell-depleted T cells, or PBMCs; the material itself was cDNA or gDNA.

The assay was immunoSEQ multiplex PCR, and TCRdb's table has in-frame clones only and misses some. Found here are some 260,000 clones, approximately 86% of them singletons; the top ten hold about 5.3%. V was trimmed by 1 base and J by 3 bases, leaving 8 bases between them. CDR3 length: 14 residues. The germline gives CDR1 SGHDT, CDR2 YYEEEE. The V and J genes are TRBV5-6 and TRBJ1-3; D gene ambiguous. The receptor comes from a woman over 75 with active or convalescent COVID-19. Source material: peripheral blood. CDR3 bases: TGTGCCAGCAGCTTGCGTGGGCTTGGAAACACCATATATTTT. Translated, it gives CASSLRGLGNTIYF.